The present T cell receptor (beta chain) was sequenced within a study of T cells expressing NK-cell markers. Study-level information: It was sorted CD3+CD56+NKG2C+, CD3+CD56+NKG2C- and CD3+CD56-NKG2C+ T cells that supplied the TCR beta repertoires.

There are 15 residues in the CDR3. Germline V CDR1 and CDR2: MNHEY, SMNVEV (reference sequence). After re-calling the 5' RACE reads, TCRdb lists one entry per CDR3 protein, DNA absent. The sample has roughly 380,000 distinct CDR3 sequences. The chain joins TRBV27 to TRBJ2-7. Specimen: blood T cells: a sorted CD56 or NKG2C T cell subset, CD4+ or CD8+ T cells, or bulk PBMC T cells (not recorded which). This clonotype originated in a man between 18 and 69 years old in good health. The CDR3 reads CASSSERGAPSEQYF.